Listed below are T cell receptor beta chains from one sample, sequenced in a study of blood T cell repertoires in COVID-19. The data were produced by immunoSEQ multiplex PCR, yet TCRdb's version contains in-frame clones alone and is incomplete. The table has under 200,000 clones, roughly nine tenths seen once. The sequenced sample was peripheral blood. These receptors all come from a man aged 55-75 years with acute or convalescent COVID-19. CDR3s include the opening cysteine and the closing phenylalanine or tryptophan. D genes are given only for firm matches. Not every row has a clone size; where given, it reads once, few, many or a size class.

V: TRBV3-1/TRBV3-2
size: .
J: TRBJ1-2
D: .
CDR3: CASSQDRGYGYTF
DNA: TGTGCCAGCAGCCAAGACAGGGGTTATGGCTACACCTTC

V: TRBV12-5
size: .
J: TRBJ1-1
D: .
CDR3: CASGLVPLETEAFF
DNA: TGTGCTAGTGGTTTGGTACCATTAGAGACTGAAGCTTTCTTT

V: TRBV19
size: once
J: TRBJ1-3
D: TRBD1
CDR3: CASSTTVQGASGNTIYF
DNA: TGTGCCAGTAGTACTACGGTCCAGGGGGCGTCCGGAAACACCATATATTTT

V: TRBV4-2
size: .
J: TRBJ1-1
D: .
CDR3: CASSQDTGFLVAFF
DNA: TGTGCCAGCAGCCAAGATACAGGATTTCTAGTAGCTTTCTTT

V: TRBV7-3
size: .
J: TRBJ1-1
D: .
CDR3: CASSPQGGLGEAFF
DNA: TGTGCCAGCAGCCCCCAAGGGGGATTAGGTGAAGCTTTCTTT

V: TRBV24-1
size: .
J: TRBJ2-5
D: .
CDR3: CATSDLSGQETQYF
DNA: TGTGCCACCAGTGATTTGTCGGGACAAGAGACCCAGTACTTC

V: TRBV5-1
size: .
J: TRBJ1-1
D: TRBD1
CDR3: CASSWTGGFEAFF
DNA: TGCGCCAGCAGCTGGACAGGGGGCTTTGAAGCTTTCTTT

V: TRBV6-1
size: .
J: TRBJ1-2
D: .
CDR3: CASSERGPDYGYTF
DNA: TGTGCCAGCAGTGAGCGGGGGCCCGACTATGGCTACACCTTC

V: TRBV27
size: .
J: TRBJ1-6
D: .
CDR3: CASSPPYNSPLHF
DNA: TGTGCCAGCAGTCCCCCTTATAATTCACCCCTCCACTTT

V: TRBV12-5
size: once
J: TRBJ2-3
D: .
CDR3: CASGLGGAPTDTQYF
DNA: TGTGCTAGTGGTTTGGGCGGGGCACCCACAGATACGCAGTATTTT

V: TRBV19
size: .
J: TRBJ1-2
D: .
CDR3: CASSIGFGGGYTF
DNA: TGTGCCAGTAGTATAGGATTCGGGGGAGGCTACACCTTC

V: TRBV18
size: .
J: TRBJ1-2
D: .
CDR3: CASSPSQGNGYTF
DNA: TGTGCCAGCTCACCATCCCAGGGAAATGGCTACACCTTC

V: TRBV19
size: .
J: TRBJ1-2
D: .
CDR3: CASSSPGHSNYGYTF
DNA: TGTGCCAGTAGTAGCCCGGGACATTCTAACTATGGCTACACCTTC

V: TRBV9
size: .
J: TRBJ1-2
D: TRBD1
CDR3: CASSVTPGQGMNGYTF
DNA: TGTGCCAGCAGCGTCACCCCGGGACAGGGGATGAATGGCTACACCTTC

V: TRBV5-1
size: few
J: TRBJ1-1
D: TRBD1
CDR3: CASSLLQGIEAFF
DNA: TGCGCCAGCAGCTTATTACAGGGGATTGAAGCTTTCTTT

V: TRBV30
size: .
J: TRBJ1-2
D: TRBD1
CDR3: CAWSLISGGYGYTF
DNA: TGTGCCTGGAGTCTCATATCAGGGGGCTATGGCTACACCTTC

V: TRBV6-6
size: .
J: TRBJ2-3
D: .
CDR3: CASSFSPGERGDTQYF
DNA: TGTGCCAGCAGTTTTTCTCCAGGGGAACGAGGGGATACGCAGTATTTT

V: TRBV9
size: .
J: TRBJ2-1
D: TRBD1
CDR3: CASSRDRGSYNEQFF
DNA: TGTGCCAGCAGCCGCGACAGGGGGTCCTACAATGAGCAGTTCTTC

V: TRBV3-1/TRBV3-2
size: .
J: TRBJ2-2
D: .
CDR3: CASSQFPNTGELFF
DNA: TGTGCCAGCAGCCAATTCCCAAACACCGGGGAGCTGTTTTTT

V: TRBV11-2
size: .
J: TRBJ1-2
D: .
CDR3: CASSPSGTPYGYTF
DNA: TGTGCCAGCAGCCCCTCAGGTACCCCCTATGGCTACACCTTC

V: TRBV30
size: .
J: TRBJ1-3
D: TRBD1
CDR3: CAWSVPQGVTDTIYF
DNA: TGTGCCTGGAGTGTACCACAGGGGGTAACGGACACCATATATTTT

V: TRBV19
size: .
J: TRBJ2-2
D: TRBD2
CDR3: CASSSSTSGGTGELFF
DNA: TGTGCCAGTAGTTCTTCGACTAGCGGGGGAACCGGGGAGCTGTTTTTT

V: TRBV4-3
size: .
J: TRBJ2-1
D: TRBD2
CDR3: CASSQVPGLAVSYNEQFF
DNA: TGCGCCAGCAGCCAGGTCCCGGGACTAGCGGTCTCCTACAATGAGCAGTTCTTC

V: TRBV10-3
size: .
J: TRBJ2-1
D: TRBD1
CDR3: CAIMGQGAGNEQFF
DNA: TGTGCCATCATGGGGCAGGGGGCAGGAAATGAGCAGTTCTTC

V: TRBV10-3
size: .
J: TRBJ2-3
D: TRBD1
CDR3: CAISTGTGDTDTQYF
DNA: TGTGCCATCAGTACCGGGACAGGGGACACAGATACGCAGTATTTT

V: TRBV7-9
size: .
J: TRBJ1-2
D: .
CDR3: CASSPPLGPYGYTF
DNA: TGTGCCAGCAGCCCTCCCTTGGGCCCCTATGGCTACACCTTC

V: TRBV15
size: .
J: TRBJ2-5
D: .
CDR3: CATSRALQETQYF
DNA: TGTGCCACCAGCAGAGCCCTTCAAGAGACCCAGTACTTC

V: TRBV9
size: .
J: TRBJ1-2
D: .
CDR3: CASSVGQAPNYGYTF
DNA: TGTGCCAGCAGCGTAGGACAGGCGCCGAACTATGGCTACACCTTC

V: TRBV7-3
size: .
J: TRBJ2-1
D: TRBD1
CDR3: CASSSWDRGSYNEQFF
DNA: TGTGCCAGCAGCTCTTGGGACAGGGGCTCCTACAATGAGCAGTTCTTC

V: TRBV5-1
size: .
J: TRBJ2-2
D: TRBD1
CDR3: CASSLVGTGTTGELFF
DNA: TGCGCCAGCAGCTTGGTTGGGACAGGGACCACCGGGGAGCTGTTTTTT

V: TRBV7-9
size: .
J: TRBJ1-5
D: .
CDR3: CASSLSVSNQPQHF
DNA: TGTGCCAGCAGCTTGTCAGTTAGCAATCAGCCCCAGCATTTT

V: TRBV11-3
size: once
J: TRBJ2-7
D: TRBD2
CDR3: CASSLASGTYEQYF
DNA: TGTGCCAGCAGCTTAGCTAGCGGGACCTACGAGCAGTACTTC

V: TRBV6-5
size: .
J: TRBJ1-4
D: TRBD1
CDR3: CASSSDRGHEKLFF
DNA: TGTGCCAGCAGTTCTGACAGGGGGCATGAAAAACTGTTTTTT

V: TRBV6-5
size: .
J: TRBJ1-5
D: TRBD1
CDR3: CASSRFRQGGQPQHF
DNA: TGTGCCAGCAGTAGATTCAGACAGGGAGGACAGCCCCAGCATTTT

V: TRBV18
size: .
J: TRBJ1-2
D: .
CDR3: CASSPMMATSRLEDYGYTF
DNA: TGTGCCAGCTCACCAATGATGGCCACTTCACGGCTGGAGGACTATGGCTACACCTTC

V: TRBV10-3
size: .
J: TRBJ1-5
D: .
CDR3: CAISESRTGSNQPQHF
DNA: TGTGCCATCAGTGAGTCGAGGACTGGGAGCAATCAGCCCCAGCATTTT

V: TRBV3-1/TRBV3-2
size: .
J: TRBJ2-7
D: TRBD2
CDR3: CASSQTAGGYEQYF
DNA: TGTGCCAGCAGCCAAACGGCGGGGGGATACGAGCAGTACTTC

V: TRBV6-5
size: .
J: TRBJ1-1
D: .
CDR3: CASRADTASAEAFF
DNA: TGTGCCAGCAGAGCCGACACGGCTAGCGCTGAAGCTTTCTTT

V: TRBV7-3
size: .
J: TRBJ1-1
D: .
CDR3: CASSSDRIGEAFF
DNA: TGTGCCAGCAGTTCCGACAGAATCGGTGAAGCTTTCTTT

V: TRBV6-5
size: once
J: TRBJ1-2
D: .
CDR3: CASSYRHFNAYYGYTF
DNA: TGTGCCAGCAGTTACAGACATTTCAACGCCTACTATGGCTACACCTTC

V: TRBV30
size: .
J: TRBJ1-2
D: .
CDR3: CAWSVSVGYTF
DNA: TGTGCCTGGAGTGTATCTGTTGGCTACACCTTC

V: TRBV29-1
size: .
J: TRBJ1-3
D: .
CDR3: CSVVFNSGNTIYF
DNA: TGCAGCGTTGTTTTTAATTCTGGAAACACCATATATTTT

V: TRBV19
size: once
J: TRBJ1-4
D: .
CDR3: CASSIVPVQVAPNEKLFF
DNA: TGTGCCAGTAGTATAGTTCCCGTCCAGGTCGCGCCTAATGAAAAACTGTTTTTT

V: TRBV7-2
size: .
J: TRBJ1-1
D: .
CDR3: CASSLRYETEAFF
DNA: TGTGCCAGCAGCCTGCGTTATGAGACTGAAGCTTTCTTT

V: TRBV29-1
size: few
J: TRBJ2-1
D: .
CDR3: CSVEDWRANEQFF
DNA: TGCAGCGTTGAAGATTGGAGAGCCAATGAGCAGTTCTTC

V: TRBV24-1
size: .
J: TRBJ2-3
D: TRBD2
CDR3: CATSDLLAGGTDTQYF
DNA: TGTGCCACCAGTGATTTACTAGCGGGGGGAACAGATACGCAGTATTTT

V: TRBV24-1
size: .
J: TRBJ2-2
D: TRBD2
CDR3: CATSDVGEGTGELFF
DNA: TGTGCCACCAGTGATGTTGGGGAGGGAACCGGGGAGCTGTTTTTT

V: TRBV19
size: .
J: TRBJ2-2
D: TRBD2
CDR3: CASTEGLAATGELFF
DNA: TGTGCCAGTACTGAGGGACTAGCGGCCACCGGGGAGCTGTTTTTT

V: TRBV28
size: .
J: TRBJ2-2
D: TRBD1
CDR3: CASSFPTGFYQETGGLYTGELFF
DNA: TGTGCCAGCAGTTTTCCCACCGGCTTTTATCAAGAGACAGGGGGCTTGTACACCGGGGAGCTGTTTTTT

V: TRBV9
size: .
J: TRBJ2-5
D: .
CDR3: CASSVGGIVQETQYF
DNA: TGTGCCAGCAGCGTAGGCGGGATCGTTCAAGAGACCCAGTACTTC

V: TRBV9
size: .
J: TRBJ2-7
D: TRBD1
CDR3: CASSVGDRAIYEQYF
DNA: TGTGCCAGCAGCGTAGGGGACAGAGCGATCTACGAGCAGTACTTC

V: TRBV7-9
size: .
J: TRBJ2-3
D: TRBD1
CDR3: CASSPGQSSTDTQYF
DNA: TGTGCCAGCAGCCCGGGACAGTCTAGCACAGATACGCAGTATTTT

V: TRBV5-4
size: .
J: TRBJ2-1
D: TRBD2
CDR3: CASSLELAGESNEQFF
DNA: TGTGCCAGCAGCTTGGAGTTGGCGGGAGAATCGAATGAGCAGTTCTTC